A single sample gave rise to the 10 T cell receptor beta chains below, sequenced in a study of cytomegalovirus exposure and HLA in healthy donors. PCR used 60 Vbeta primers and 13 Jbeta primers. The repertoire was sequenced with immunoSEQ multiplex PCR; TCRdb's copy has only in-frame clones and lacks some. Of around 150,000 clones in the sample, around 80% were seen once. What was sequenced was PBMCs. The receptors derive from a man aged 30 to 39 in good health and CMV-seronegative.

The V gene is TRBV10-2, the J gene TRBJ2-1; D gene unclear. V shed 2 bases and J shed 8 bases, with 10 bases lying between them. The CDR3 runs to 13 residues. The germline CDR1 and CDR2 sequences are WSHSY and SAAADI. The CDR3 spells CASSEPLGYEQFF. CDR3 bases: TGCGCCAGCAGTGAGCCTCTCGGTTATGAGCAGTTCTTC.

V gene TRBV9 combines with J gene TRBJ1-2; D unresolved. Germline assignment: CDR1 SGDLS and CDR2 YYNGEE. The CDR3 runs 12 residues. V lost 2 bases, J lost 8 bases, and 10 bases lay in between. In DNA, the CDR3 is TGTGCCAGCAGCGTTTCCGGGTACGGCTACACCTTC. It yields the protein CASSVSGYGYTF.

This clone was seen only a few times. This chain links TRBV5-8 with TRBJ2-7; TRBD1 agrees at 11 bases. Germline-derived CDR1 and CDR2 are SGHTS and YDEGEE. V gave up 5 bases and J gave up 7 bases; unmatched junction bases: 8. The CDR3 loop spans 14 amino acids. CDR3 sequence reads: CASSPGTGGREQYF. DNA of the CDR3: TGTGCCAGCAGTCCCGGGACAGGGGGAAGGGAGCAGTACTTC.

The chain couples TRBV7-9 to TRBJ1-3, with D tentatively TRBD1 (6 bases). CDR3 size: 15 residues. CDR1 SEHNR and CDR2 FQNEAQ come from the germline V gene (reference sequence). The V end was cut by 7 bases, the J end by 2 bases, with 15 bases between. This CDR3 is CASTLRGGAGNTIYF. DNA for the CDR3: TGTGCCAGCACCCTCAGGGGAGGGGCTGGAAACACCATATATTTT.

This clone was counted only a few times. The rearrangement joins TRBV5-4 to TRBJ1-1; tentatively, D is TRBD1 (6 bases). Between the trimmed V and J ends, which lost 5 bases and 11 bases, there was a span of 19 bases. Germline CDR1 and CDR2: SGHNT and YYREEE (reference sequence). The CDR3 covers 13 residues. The DNA of the CDR3 is TGTGCCAGCAGTCTGGAGGCGGCTAGGGGGGCTTTCTTT. Its protein is CASSLEAARGAFF.

The chain joins TRBV2 to TRBJ2-1; TRBD2 matches 8 bases. The V gene's germline CDR1 is SNHLY and CDR2 FYNNEI. The CDR3 is 16 amino acids. Losses at the gene ends were 4 bases for V and 5 bases for J; bases not matched to a gene: 10. The DNA for the CDR3 is TGTGCCAGCAGTGTCCGTTTGACTAGCGCGGACAATGAGCAGTTCTTC. As protein: CASSVRLTSADNEQFF.

This clone was found a few times. The chain is built from TRBV5-3 and TRBJ2-3; 9 nucleotides align to TRBD1. TRBV5-3 carries the ORF label, with uncertain function. V dropped 0 bases and J dropped 4; count of bases not matched to a gene: 0. The CDR3 is made up of 14 amino acids. CDR3 sequence reads: CARSLGQGADTQYF. The CDR3 coding sequence is TGTGCCAGAAGCTTGGGACAGGGGGCAGATACGCAGTATTTT.

The rearrangement joins TRBV6-1 to TRBJ1-1; TRBD1 aligns across 11 bases. CDR3 length: 15 amino acids. The V segment lost 6 bases and the J segment 3 bases; nucleotides outside the gene matches: 6. Germline V gene sequence: CDR1 MNHNS, CDR2 SASEGT. The DNA of the CDR3 is TGTGCCAGCAGGGAGGACAGGGGGCTTTACACTGAAGCTTTCTTT. It yields the protein CASREDRGLYTEAFF.

The rearrangement uses TRBV4-1 and TRBJ1-6; D gene ambiguous. This CDR3 contains 15 residues. Germline CDR1 reads MGHRA; CDR2 reads YSYEKL. V was pared by 0 bases and J by 4 bases, with 7 bases between. CDR3 protein: CASSQDRFYNSPLHF. CDR3 coding DNA: TGCGCCAGCAGCCAAGACAGATTTTATAATTCACCCCTCCACTTT.

On this clone itself: At one end the junction does not follow the germline gene, possibly because of a read error. V is TRBV7-7 and J is TRBJ2-1; D is perhaps TRBD1 (6 bases). The V gene's germline CDR1 is SSHAT and CDR2 FNYEAQ (reference sequence). The CDR3 consists of 13 residues. The CDR3 loop reads CASSFNRDNEQFF. DNA for the CDR3: TGTGCTAGCAGCTTTAACAGGGACAATGAGCAGTTCTTC.